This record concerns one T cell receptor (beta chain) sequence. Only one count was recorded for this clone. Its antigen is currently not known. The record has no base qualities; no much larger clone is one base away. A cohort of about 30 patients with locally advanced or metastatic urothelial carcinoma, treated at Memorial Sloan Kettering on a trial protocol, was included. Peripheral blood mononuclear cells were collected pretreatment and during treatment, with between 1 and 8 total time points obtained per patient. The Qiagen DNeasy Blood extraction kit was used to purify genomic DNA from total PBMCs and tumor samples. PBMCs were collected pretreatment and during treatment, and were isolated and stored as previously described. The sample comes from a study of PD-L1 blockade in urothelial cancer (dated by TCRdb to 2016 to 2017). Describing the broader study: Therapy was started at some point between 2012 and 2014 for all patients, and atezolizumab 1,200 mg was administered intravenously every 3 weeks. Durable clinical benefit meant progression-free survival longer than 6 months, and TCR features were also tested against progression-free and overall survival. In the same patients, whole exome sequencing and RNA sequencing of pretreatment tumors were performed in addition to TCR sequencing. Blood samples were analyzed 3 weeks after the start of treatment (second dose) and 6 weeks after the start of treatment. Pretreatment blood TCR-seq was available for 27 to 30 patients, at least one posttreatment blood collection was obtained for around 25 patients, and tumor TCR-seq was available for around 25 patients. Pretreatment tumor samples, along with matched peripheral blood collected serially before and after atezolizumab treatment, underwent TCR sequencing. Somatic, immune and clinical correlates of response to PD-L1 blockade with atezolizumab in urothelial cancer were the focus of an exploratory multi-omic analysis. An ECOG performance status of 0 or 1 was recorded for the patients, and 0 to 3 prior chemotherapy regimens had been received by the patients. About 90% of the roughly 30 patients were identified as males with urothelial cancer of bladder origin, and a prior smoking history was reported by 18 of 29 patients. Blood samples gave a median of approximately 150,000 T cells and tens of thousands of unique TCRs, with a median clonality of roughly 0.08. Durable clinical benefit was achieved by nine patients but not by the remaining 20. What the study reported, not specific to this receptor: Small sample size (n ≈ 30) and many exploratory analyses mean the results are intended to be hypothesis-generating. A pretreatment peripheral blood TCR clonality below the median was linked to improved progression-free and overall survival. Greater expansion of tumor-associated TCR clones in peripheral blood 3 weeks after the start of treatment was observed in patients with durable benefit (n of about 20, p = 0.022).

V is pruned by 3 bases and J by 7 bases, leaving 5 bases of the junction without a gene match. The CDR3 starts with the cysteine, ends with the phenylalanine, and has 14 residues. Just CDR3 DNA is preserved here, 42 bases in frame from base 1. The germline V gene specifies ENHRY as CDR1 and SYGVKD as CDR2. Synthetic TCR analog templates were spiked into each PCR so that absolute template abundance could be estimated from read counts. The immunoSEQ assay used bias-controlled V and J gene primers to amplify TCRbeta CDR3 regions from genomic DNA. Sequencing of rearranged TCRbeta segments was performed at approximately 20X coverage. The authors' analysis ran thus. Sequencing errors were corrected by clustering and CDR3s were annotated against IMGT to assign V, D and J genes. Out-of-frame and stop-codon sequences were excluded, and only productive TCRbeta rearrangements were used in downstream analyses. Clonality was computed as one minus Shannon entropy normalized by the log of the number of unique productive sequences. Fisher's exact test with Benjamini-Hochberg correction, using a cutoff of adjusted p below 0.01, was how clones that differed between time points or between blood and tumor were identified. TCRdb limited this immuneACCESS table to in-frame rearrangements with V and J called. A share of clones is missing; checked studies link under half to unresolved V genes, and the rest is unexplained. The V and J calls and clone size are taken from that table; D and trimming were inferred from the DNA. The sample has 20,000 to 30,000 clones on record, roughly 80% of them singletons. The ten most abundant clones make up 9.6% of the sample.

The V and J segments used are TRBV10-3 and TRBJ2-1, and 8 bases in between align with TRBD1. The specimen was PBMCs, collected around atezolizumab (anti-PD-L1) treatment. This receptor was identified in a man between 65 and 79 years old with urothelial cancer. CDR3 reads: CAISDRGRVNEQFF. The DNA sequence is TGTGCCATCAGTGACAGGGGGCGCGTGAATGAGCAGTTCTTC.